This T cell receptor (beta chain) was identified during a study of blood T cells in healthy people across ages (dated by TCRdb to between 2015 and 2017). Regarding the research as a whole: Template switching captured roughly one uniquely barcoded TCR beta cDNA molecule per two T cells in model experiments. The study measured age-related changes in TCR beta repertoire diversity using deep sequencing normalized with unique cDNA molecular identifiers. Donors of different ages were randomly distributed across sequencing lanes to avoid experimental bias. Using the same blood draw, the study looked at two additional independent replicas of 1 million unique cDNA reads for two donors, one aged 18 to 29 and the other aged 80 or older. Donors were grouped into four age groups: young (average approximately 15 years), middle-aged (around 39), aged (62) and long-lived (82). General findings and caveats noted by the study authors: The percentage of naive T cells measured by flow cytometry correlated strongly with observed TCR beta diversity. Estimates of total diversity based on one million sequenced T cells were considered lower bounds and underestimates. Because donor CMV infection status was unknown, age-related changes in expanded clonotypes were potentially confounded. Observed TCR beta diversity per million T cells fell roughly linearly with age, and a significant reduction was already apparent by age around 40. Compared with the aged group, more naive CD4+ T cells, fewer expanded clones and increased TCR diversity were shown by the long-lived group, suggesting age selection. Because profiling used bulk unsorted PBMCs, naive and antigen-experienced compartments could not be compared conclusively.

The CDR3 holds 16 amino acids from the cysteine to the phenylalanine. Just CDR3 DNA is preserved here, 48 bases in frame from base 1. From V the trimming removes 4 bases and from J it removes 6 bases, while the gene matches leave 6 bases of the junction unaccounted for. CDR1 and CDR2, looked up from the germline V gene, are SGHTA and FQGNSA. Systemically healthy Caucasian individuals from Russia, some 40 in total and aged about 6 to 95 years, were included as donors. Each donor gave ten milliliters of peripheral blood, drawn into EDTA-treated Vacutainer tubes. PBMCs were isolated by Ficoll-Paque density-gradient centrifugation, with at least 6 million obtained per sample. Total RNA was extracted from PBMCs with Trizol reagent, with at least 6 micrograms obtained per sample. The percentages of naive CD45RAhigh/CD27high T cells were determined by flow cytometry on a PBMC aliquot from every donor. Notes on this clonotype: Its target antigen remains unknown. One base away there is no much larger clone; base qualities are not given.

Receptor amplification or capture employed 5' RACE. TCRdb records Illumina HiSeq 2500 as the sequencer. A second PCR of roughly 6 to 11 cycles was performed with a sample-barcoded 5' primer and a J-beta primer mix. A template-switch 5' adaptor carrying 12 random nucleotides introduced a unique molecular identifier onto each TCR beta cDNA molecule. Each sample yielded at least 2.5 million CDR3-containing paired-end reads. First-strand cDNA synthesis was performed from all RNA using the Mint cDNA synthesis kit, with priming by a TRBC-specific oligonucleotide. Following uracil-DNA glycosylase treatment, all cDNA underwent a first 18-cycle PCR with the universal primers M1SS and BC2_uni_R. The source study handled its data this way. Each sample was normalized by randomly selecting 1 million high-quality reads, each carrying a distinct molecular identifier. Reads sharing molecular identifiers were discarded rather than binned into consensus sequences. MiTCR, set to a Q25 quality threshold and the strictest error-elimination algorithm, was used for CDR3 identification, clonotype clustering and error correction. Lower-bound total TCR beta diversity was estimated with a nonparametric unseen species model using Euler transformation. The public sequencing data were trimmed at Q25 with fastp and processed into clonotypes with MiXCR by TCRdb, which kept only in-frame beta chains. Every CDR3 protein is listed once, alongside the most common genes and DNA of its rows. TCRdb's processing, not the authors', yielded these V and J calls. This sample holds about 1.8 million distinct CDR3 sequences; about 50% were observed only once. The ten largest clones capture 2% to 2.5% of the sample.

This sequence uses TRBV7-2 and TRBJ2-3; TRBD2 fits 14 bases in the junction. The receptor's source is a middle-aged woman in good health. The sequencing input was blood. The CDR3 region: CASSWRLAGGRDTQYF. The DNA sequence follows: TGTGCCAGCAGCTGGAGACTAGCGGGGGGGAGGGATACGCAGTATTTT.